A selection of T cell receptor beta chains follows, all from one sample in a study of blood T cell repertoires in COVID-19. Sequencing was performed with immunoSEQ multiplex PCR; in TCRdb, only in-frame clones are kept and a portion is missing. The repertoire has approximately 88,000 clones, roughly 87% of them found once; the top ten carry 15%. The sequencing sample was made of peripheral blood. All receptors derive from a male donor with acute or convalescent COVID-19. Each CDR3 is given with its conserved first and last residue. D genes are given only for firm matches. Not all rows give a size; the values are once, few, many and, for expanded clones, a class.

CASSSKAGGLGEQFF	TGTGCCAGCAGCTCTAAGGCGGGGGGGCTTGGTGAGCAGTTCTTC	15	TRBV7-2	.	TRBD2	TRBJ2-1
CSVEEGAQGNYGYTF	TGCAGCGTTGAAGAGGGGGCGCAGGGGAACTATGGCTACACCTTC	15	TRBV29-1	.	.	TRBJ1-2
CASSLRGSGGTSGANVLTF	TGCGCCAGCAGCTTGCGGGGTAGCGGGGGGACCTCTGGGGCCAACGTCCTGACTTTC	19	TRBV5-1	.	TRBD2	TRBJ2-6
CASSSALGVGDTQYF	TGTGCCAGCAGTTCCGCCCTAGGGGTTGGCGACACCCAGTACTTC	15	TRBV6-2/TRBV6-3	.	.	TRBJ2-5
CASSPGTSGGLPIETQYF	TGCGCCAGCAGCCCGGGGACTAGCGGGGGTCTTCCCATAGAGACCCAGTACTTC	18	TRBV5-1	.	TRBD2	TRBJ2-5
CASREQGAGNSPLHF	TGTGCCAGCAGAGAACAGGGGGCTGGCAATTCACCCCTCCACTTT	15	TRBV7-6	.	TRBD1	TRBJ1-6
CAWTLGQRNSPLHF	TGTGCCTGGACCCTGGGACAGCGTAATTCACCCCTCCACTTT	14	TRBV30	.	TRBD1	TRBJ1-6
CASSLARLAGGNEQFF	TGTGCCAGCAGCTTAGCGCGGCTAGCGGGGGGCAATGAGCAGTTCTTC	16	TRBV7-2	.	TRBD2	TRBJ2-1
CASSFGQSTNEKLFF	TGTGCCAGCAGCTTTGGACAGTCAACTAATGAAAAACTGTTTTTT	15	TRBV11-2	once	.	TRBJ1-4
CSPVGDRGPLAKNIQYF	TGCAGCCCTGTGGGGGACAGGGGGCCCCTAGCCAAAAACATTCAGTACTTC	17	TRBV29-1	.	TRBD1	TRBJ2-4
CASSPARGQGPGTEAFF	TGTGCCAGCTCACCCGCGAGGGGACAGGGGCCGGGGACTGAAGCTTTCTTT	17	TRBV18	.	TRBD1	TRBJ1-1
CASSVEQYNSPLHF	TGTGCCAGCAGCGTAGAACAGTATAATTCACCCCTCCACTTT	14	TRBV9	few	.	TRBJ1-6
CASSPASGTGARNTGELFF	TGTGCCAGCTCACCAGCATCCGGGACAGGGGCCAGAAACACCGGGGAGCTGTTTTTT	19	TRBV18	.	TRBD1	TRBJ2-2
CASSPRGPLDETQYF	TGTGCCAGCAGTCCCAGAGGGCCCCTTGACGAGACCCAGTACTTC	15	TRBV27	.	.	TRBJ2-5
CAITGLRHDSPLHF	TGTGCCATCACAGGGTTGAGGCATGATTCACCCCTCCACTTT	14	TRBV2	.	.	TRBJ1-6
CAWRRQGKGEKLFF	TGTGCCTGGAGGAGACAGGGAAAGGGAGAAAAACTGTTTTTT	14	TRBV30	.	TRBD1	TRBJ1-4
CASRRGGRQFYSNQPQHF	TGTGCCAGCAGACGAGGGGGCCGTCAATTCTATAGCAATCAGCCCCAGCATTTT	18	TRBV6-6	.	TRBD1	TRBJ1-5
CATSRDPPGISTRHSPLHF	TGTGCCACCAGCAGAGATCCCCCAGGGATATCCACTCGTCATTCACCCCTCCACTTT	19	TRBV15	.	.	TRBJ1-6
CASSFDRGSYEQYF	TGCGCCAGCAGCTTTGACAGGGGATCCTACGAGCAGTACTTC	14	TRBV5-1	.	TRBD1	TRBJ2-7
CASSPGQGFKQYF	TGTGCCAGCAGCCCGGGACAGGGTTTCAAGCAGTACTTC	13	TRBV7-9	once	TRBD1	TRBJ2-7